This T cell receptor (beta chain) originates from a study of blood T cells in healthy people across ages. Study at large: T cells yielded about one barcoded beta molecule per two cells through template switching.

General observations from the study: Leaving the PBMCs unsorted stopped any conclusive comparison of naive versus antigen-experienced cells. Estimates of diversity drawn from one million T cells were considered underestimates. Nothing was known about donor CMV status, and this possibly confounded expanded clonotype changes.

As concerns this clonotype: What it recognizes is unknown.

Per the germline V gene, CDR1 is KGHDR and CDR2 is SFDVKD. V lost 3 bases and J lost 0; bases outside the gene matches: 4. This CDR3 is 18 amino acids long. Alongside a J-beta primer mix, a sample-barcoded 5' primer served in a second PCR lasting roughly 7 to 12 cycles. Using its own MiXCR run on the 5' RACE reads, TCRdb lists one record per CDR3 protein. The profile shows about 640,000 distinct CDR3 sequences, about 28% of them singletons. Sequenced: blood. V and J are TRBV24-1 and TRBJ2-1, with 13 bases fitting TRBD2. The receptor was isolated from a woman aged 80 or older in good health. CDR3 DNA sequence: TGTGCCACCAGTGATGGACTAGCGGGGGTTCTCTCCTACAATGAGCAGTTCTTC. It specifies CATSDGLAGVLSYNEQFF.